The 24 T cell receptor beta chains listed next were all sequenced from one sample in a study of CD8 T cells in Susac syndrome. An amount of RNA that ranged from roughly 0.45 to 1 ug was reverse transcribed with random hexamers. From the immunoSEQ multiplex PCR reads, TCRdb called clonotypes with MiXCR, one entry per CDR3 protein. The sample yields 200,000 or so distinct CDR3 sequences, roughly 95% seen once. The sequenced material came from CD4+ T cells from PBMCs. These receptors came from a human donor with multiple sclerosis.

This clonotype was detected only once. The CDR3 sequence is CASSSQGGDSTDTQYF. CDR3 nucleotide sequence: TGTGCCAGCAGCTCACAGGGGGGTGATAGCACAGATACGCAGTATTTT. This chain uses TRBV7-2 with TRBJ2-3; 8 positions match TRBD1. With V trimmed by 4 bases and J by 0 bases, 6 bases remained unmatched. This CDR3 spans 16 amino acids. Germline CDR1 SGHTA, CDR2 FQGNSA. The variable domain in full, with the rest retrieved from reference TRBV7-2 and TRBJ2-3, is GAGVSQSPSNKVTEKGKDVELRCDPISGHTALYWYRQSLGQGLEFLIYFQGNSAPDKSGLPSDRFSAERTGGSVSTLTIQRTQQEDSAVYLCASSSQGGDSTDTQYFGPGTRLTVL.

This rearrangement joins TRBV30 to TRBJ1-1; possibly TRBD1 for D (5 bases). The CDR3 loop spans 15 amino acids. With 6 bases removed from V and 0 bases from J, the gap between germline ends came to 17 bases. Germline V lookup: CDR1 GTSNPN, CDR2 SVGIG (reference sequence). The CDR3 DNA is TGTGCCTGCTACATACGGACAACGATGAACACTGAAGCTTTCTTT. This codes for CACYIRTTMNTEAFF. Using reference TRBV30 and TRBJ1-1 for the parts outside the CDR3, the full variable domain is SQTIHQWPATLVQPVGSPLSLECTVEGTSNPNLYWYRQAAGRGLQLLFYSVGIGQISSEVPQNLSASRPQDRQFILSSKKLLLSDSGFYLCACYIRTTMNTEAFFGQGTRLTVV.

Only one count was recorded for this clonotype. V gene TRBV9 combines with J gene TRBJ1-2; D call uncertain. The CDR3 length is 14 residues. Trimming removed 3 bases from V and 2 bases from J, with 11 bases in between. CDR1 is SGDLS, CDR2 YYNGEE, per germline. The CDR3 nucleotides are TGTGCCAGCAGCGCCTTAGGACCGAACTATGGCTACACCTTC. Its protein is CASSALGPNYGYTF.

This chain links TRBV25-1 with TRBJ2-5; TRBD1 matches at 9 bases. This CDR3 contains 15 residues. Trimming at V came to 5 bases and at J to 6 bases, leaving 10 bases not matched to a gene. Germline V gene data show CDR1 as MGHDK and CDR2 as SYGVNS. CDR3 coding DNA: TGTGCCAGCAGTCTGCCGGGACAGGGAGGTCAGACCCAGTACTTC. Its translation is CASSLPGQGGQTQYF.

The J gene is TRBJ2-5, the V gene TRBV12-5, with D unresolved. Germline V CDR1 and CDR2: LGHNT, FRNRAP. V lost 1 base and J 1 base, leaving 10 bases between the germline ends. This CDR3 has 15 amino acids. Written as DNA, the CDR3 is TGTGCTAGTGGTTTGGGTATAGCCGTCCAAGAGACCCAGTACTTC. Amino acid sequence: CASGLGIAVQETQYF.

For the CDR3, the DNA is TGTGCCAGCAGCCGGGACAGGTCATACTCCTACGAGCAGTACTTC. Translating it yields CASSRDRSYSYEQYF. V and J are TRBV14 and TRBJ2-7; 8 bases are shared with TRBD1. CDR3 length equals 15 residues. The germline V gene encodes CDR1 SGHDN and CDR2 FVKESK. V dropped 4 bases and J dropped 0; count of bases not matched to a gene: 5. The full variable domain, in which reference TRBV14 and TRBJ2-7 provide the parts outside the CDR3, is EAGVTQFPSHSVIEKGQTVTLRCDPISGHDNLYWYRRVMGKEIKFLLHFVKESKQDESGMPNNRFLAERTGGTYSTLKVQPAELEDSGVYFCASSRDRSYSYEQYFGPGTRLTVT.

V and J are TRBV29-1 and TRBJ2-2; the match to TRBD1 covers 10 bases. The germline CDR1 and CDR2 sequences are SQVTM and ANQGSEA. Germline trimming cut 6 bases from V and 0 bases from J; bases unmatched to any gene: 1. The CDR3 spans 14 residues. The CDR3 loop reads CSVGTGANTGELFF. In DNA, the CDR3 is TGCAGCGTGGGGACAGGGGCGAACACCGGGGAGCTGTTTTTT.

The chain links TRBV6-2 or TRBV6-3 to TRBJ2-7, with 9 bases matching TRBD2. Germline-derived CDR1 and CDR2 are MNHEY and SVGEGT. This CDR3 is built from 14 residues. V lost 0 bases and J lost 4; bases outside the gene matches: 1. The CDR3 sequence: CASSYSAGGYEQYF. The CDR3, as DNA: TGTGCCAGCAGTTACTCCGCGGGGGGGTACGAGCAGTACTTC.

The chain has TRBV2 and TRBJ2-1; the D gene is possibly TRBD2 (5 bases). V lost 8 bases to trimming and J lost 6 bases, with 17 bases between them. Germline lookup yields CDR1 SNHLY and CDR2 FYNNEI. The CDR3 contains 14 residues. The CDR3 DNA follows: TGTGCCAGCCTTATAGGACTCTTCCCCAATGAGCAGTTCTTC. Amino acid sequence: CASLIGLFPNEQFF.

The V gene is TRBV6-2 or TRBV6-3, the J gene TRBJ2-7; perhaps TRBD2 as D (6 bases). Trimming pared 0 bases from V and 3 bases from J, leaving 12 bases between. The CDR3 is 15 amino acids. Germline CDR1 is MNHEY and CDR2 is SVGEGT. The CDR3 here is CASSYSGGMLYEQYF. The DNA of the CDR3 is TGTGCCAGCAGTTACTCGGGGGGAATGCTCTACGAGCAGTACTTC.

The chain combines TRBV7-9 with TRBJ2-1; D is unclear. Between the trimmed V and J ends, which lost 4 bases and 8 bases, there was a span of 6 bases. The germline V gene encodes CDR1 SEHNR and CDR2 FQNEAQ (reference sequence). The CDR3 contains 11 residues. As DNA, the CDR3 is TGTGCCAGCAGCTCTGTTGATGAGCAGTTCTTC. Protein: CASSSVDEQFF.

The rearrangement uses TRBV6-5 and TRBJ1-2; D possibly corresponds to TRBD1 (6 bases). The germline V gene has CDR1 MNHEY and CDR2 SVGAGI. This CDR3 is built from 14 residues. Trimming took 1 base from V and 8 from J, leaving 14 bases between them. Here the CDR3 DNA reads TGTGCCAGCAGTTACTATTCAGGGGTTGAGGGCTACACCTTC. As protein: CASSYYSGVEGYTF.

The chain has TRBV5-1 and TRBJ1-1; no clear D gene. The CDR3 contains 11 residues. V lost 5 bases and J lost 6, with 8 bases in between. CDR1 SGHRS and CDR2 YFSETQ come from the germline V gene. CDR3 DNA sequence: TGCGCCAGCAGGGGAGAAGCTGAAGCTTTCTTT. Translating gives CASRGEAEAFF.

The chain recombines TRBV5-1 with TRBJ2-7; D might be TRBD1 (6 bases). The V and J ends lost 4 bases and 0 bases respectively, with 20 bases between them. CDR3 length equals 17 residues. CDR1 is SGHRS and CDR2 is YFSETQ in the germline V gene. This CDR3 reads CASSQGGLDRRSYEQYF. The CDR3 region has the DNA TGCGCCAGCAGCCAAGGGGGTTTAGACAGACGCTCCTACGAGCAGTACTTC.

This chain connects TRBV12-3 or TRBV12-4 to TRBJ2-5; D gene ambiguous. Trimming shortened V by 7 bases and J by 2 bases, and 11 bases separated the two germline ends. The CDR3 covers 13 residues. CDR3 nucleotide sequence: TGTGCCAGCACCTCCGGTCATCAAGAGACCCAGTACTTC. Its translation is CASTSGHQETQYF.

This rearrangement joins TRBV5-1 to TRBJ2-5; possibly TRBD1 or TRBD2 for D (5 bases each). V was clipped by 1 base and J by 4 bases, with 14 bases between them. CDR3 length: 15 residues. CDR1 and CDR2 from the germline V gene are SGHRS and YFSETQ. CDR3 sequence: CASSLQMGDSETQYF. DNA of the CDR3: TGCGCCAGCAGCTTGCAGATGGGGGATTCAGAGACCCAGTACTTC.

J is TRBJ2-5 and V is TRBV20-1; D possibly uses TRBD1 or TRBD2 (6 bases each). This CDR3 has 13 amino acids. V was trimmed by 1 base and J by 4 bases, leaving 10 bases between them. CDR1 is DFQATT, CDR2 SNEGSKA, per germline (reference sequence). The CDR3 DNA reads as TGCAGTGCTAGAGTGGAGGGGGTAGAGACCCAGTACTTC. Protein: CSARVEGVETQYF.

The chain is built from TRBV25-1 and TRBJ1-2; no firm D call. Trimming cost V 6 bases and J 5 bases, with 22 bases left between them. This CDR3 region has 16 residues. Looked up from germline, CDR1 is MGHDK and CDR2 is SYGVNS. The CDR3 sequence is CASREPGLRGRYGYTF. The CDR3 DNA reads TGTGCCAGCAGGGAGCCGGGGTTACGGGGAAGATATGGCTACACCTTC.

The gene calls are TRBV5-1 and TRBJ1-1; D is ambiguous. CDR3 length: 14 residues. CDR1 is SGHRS and CDR2 is YFSETQ in the germline V gene. V lost 3 bases to trimming and J lost 3 bases, with 12 bases between them. The CDR3 loop reads CASSSSAGYTEAFF. Written as DNA, the CDR3 is TGCGCCAGCAGCTCATCAGCAGGTTACACTGAAGCTTTCTTT.

V gene TRBV7-2 combines with J gene TRBJ1-5; no definite D call. Germline V gives CDR1 SGHTA, CDR2 FQGNSA. Trimming stripped 1 base from V and 7 bases from J, with 11 bases between. The CDR3 runs to 14 residues. CDR3 bases: TGTGCCAGCAGCTTAGTGGGAATGTGGCAGCCCCAGCATTTT. Protein: CASSLVGMWQPQHF.

The CDR3 region has the DNA TGCGCCAGCAGCCGGCTAGCAGATTATTACGAGCAGTACTTC. This sequence encodes CASSRLADYYEQYF. V is TRBV4-1 and J is TRBJ2-7; the D gene is possibly TRBD2 (5 bases). V shed 4 bases and J shed 4 bases, with 14 bases lying between them. CDR1 is MGHRA and CDR2 is YSYEKL in the germline V gene. The CDR3 sequence is 14 residues long.

The chain carries TRBV11-3 and TRBJ2-2, with a possible D match to TRBD1 (6 bases). V was cut by 6 bases and J by 3 bases, with 14 bases left in between. Germline V gives CDR1 SGHNT, CDR2 YENEEA. The CDR3 sequence is 15 residues long. In nucleotides, the CDR3 is TGTGCCAGCAGTGAGATGACAGGTTACACCGGGGAGCTGTTTTTT. It encodes CASSEMTGYTGELFF. Full variable domain (outside the CDR3, taken from reference TRBV11-3 and TRBJ2-2): EAGVVQSPRYKIIEKKQPVAFWCNPISGHNTLYWYLQNLGQGPELLIRYENEEAVDDSQLPKDRFSAERLKGVDSTLKIQPAELGDSAVYLCASSEMTGYTGELFFGEGSRLTVL.

This rearrangement joins TRBV5-4 to TRBJ2-1; TRBD2 agrees at 15 bases. Trimming cost V 0 bases and J 4 bases; bases outside gene matches: 8. The CDR3 is 19 amino acids. The germline V gene has CDR1 SGHNT and CDR2 YYREEE (reference sequence). This CDR3 is CASSLEGLAGGFRYNEQFF. The CDR3, as DNA: TGTGCCAGCAGCTTGGAAGGACTAGCGGGGGGGTTTAGGTACAATGAGCAGTTCTTC.

The rearrangement links TRBV12-3 or TRBV12-4 to TRBJ2-7; possibly TRBD1 or TRBD2 for D (5 bases each). V was trimmed by 3 bases and J by 6 bases, leaving 18 bases between them. This CDR3 has 15 residues. In DNA, the CDR3 is TGTGCCAGCAGTTTCGGAGGCCAGGGATCCGCCGAGCAGTACTTC. Protein: CASSFGGQGSAEQYF.